The 23 T cell receptor beta chains given below trace back to one sample, sequenced in a study of T cell responses to AZD1222 COVID-19 vaccine. Profiled with immunoSEQ multiplex PCR; TCRdb holds only in-frame clones, not every one. The table lists fewer than 150,000 clones, approximately 93% of them singletons. Sequenced material: peripheral blood, taken on day 0 of AZD1222 vaccination. The receptors derive from an adult in good health.

V is TRBV5-6 and J is TRBJ2-3; D is uncertain. The CDR3 is made up of 14 amino acids. The germline CDR1 and CDR2 sequences are SGHDT and YYEEEE. Trimming removed 4 bases from V and 2 bases from J, with 11 bases in between. This CDR3 is CASSPLGITDTQYF. The CDR3 coding sequence is TGTGCCAGCAGCCCCTTAGGTATCACAGATACGCAGTATTTT.

The chain is built from TRBV7-2 and TRBJ2-7; TRBD2 is a possible D gene (6 bases). The germline V gene encodes CDR1 SGHTA and CDR2 FQGNSA. The CDR3 extends over 16 amino acids. Trimming removed 5 bases from V and 2 bases from J, with 19 bases in between. The CDR3 protein is CASSTSGLSGTYEQYF. The CDR3 DNA reads TGTGCCAGCAGCACCTCAGGACTATCAGGAACCTACGAGCAGTACTTC.

V usage is TRBV6-4 and J usage is TRBJ2-3; 8 nucleotides agree with TRBD2. The trim removed 3 bases at V and 3 bases at J, leaving 2 bases unmatched. Germline CDR1 reads MRHNA; CDR2 reads SNTAGT. The CDR3 spans 14 residues. Here the CDR3 reads CASSEASGTDTQYF. CDR3 bases: TGTGCCAGCAGTGAGGCTAGCGGGACAGATACGCAGTATTTT.

The chain combines TRBV5-6 with TRBJ1-6; a weak D match, TRBD1 (6 bases). Germline V gene lookup returns CDR1 SGHDT and CDR2 YYEEEE. Trimming took 5 bases from V and 6 from J, leaving 12 bases between them. The CDR3 has 14 amino acids. CDR3 loop: CASRQGGGNSPLHF. The CDR3 DNA reads TGTGCCAGCAGACAGGGAGGTGGTAATTCACCCCTCCACTTT.

The CDR3 protein is CASSERQPLSGYTF. CDR3 coding DNA: TGTGCCAGCAGTGAGCGACAGCCTCTGAGTGGCTACACCTTC. The chain combines TRBV25-1 with TRBJ1-2; D might be TRBD1 (5 bases). Trimming took 3 bases from V and 7 from J, leaving 15 bases between them. CDR1 MGHDK and CDR2 SYGVNS come from the germline V gene. This CDR3 is 14 amino acids long.

The rearrangement joins TRBV18 to TRBJ2-1; 14 bases match TRBD2. Germline V gene data show CDR1 as KGHSH and CDR2 as LQKENI. The CDR3 has 15 residues. The trim removed 2 bases at V and 9 bases at J, leaving 3 bases unmatched. The CDR3 DNA reads as TGTGCCAGCTCACCAGGGACTAGCGGGAGCTTTGAGCAGTTCTTC. Its translation is CASSPGTSGSFEQFF.

V gene TRBV19 combines with J gene TRBJ2-3; 14 bases are a match to TRBD2. Unmatched junction bases numbered 10, after V lost 10 bases and J lost 4 bases. The germline gives CDR1 LNHDA, CDR2 SQIVND (reference sequence). The CDR3 runs to 16 residues. The CDR3 DNA reads TGTGCCACCTCACCGGGACTAGCGGGAGTCGCAGATACGCAGTATTTT. The encoded protein is CATSPGLAGVADTQYF.

The V and J genes are TRBV2 and TRBJ1-2, with D possibly being TRBD1 (5 bases). The CDR3 is made up of 13 amino acids. V dropped 6 bases and J dropped 5 bases, with 13 bases sitting between them. Germline CDR1 and CDR2: SNHLY and FYNNEI. The CDR3, as DNA: TGTGCCAGCAGCGGGGACGGAATTTATGGCTACACCTTC. It yields the protein CASSGDGIYGYTF.

V is TRBV20-1 and J is TRBJ2-1; no clear D. This CDR3 has 11 residues. Trimming removed 4 bases from V and 10 bases from J, with 11 bases in between. The germline CDR1 and CDR2 sequences are DFQATT and SNEGSKA (reference sequence). DNA of the CDR3: TGCAGTGCTACCCCTCTGGAAGAGCAGTTCTTC. Protein: CSATPLEEQFF.

The chain has TRBV19 and TRBJ2-1; 11 bases fit TRBD2. V dropped 4 bases and J dropped 2; count of bases not matched to a gene: 4. The CDR3 is 16 amino acids. The germline V gene encodes CDR1 LNHDA and CDR2 SQIVND (reference sequence). The CDR3 region has the DNA TGTGCCAGTAGTAGAAGACTAGCGGGGACCTACAATGAGCAGTTCTTC. This translates into CASSRRLAGTYNEQFF. The variable domain in full, with the rest retrieved from reference TRBV19 and TRBJ2-1, is DGGITQSPKYLFRKEGQNVTLSCEQNLNHDAMYWYRQDPGQGLRLIYYSQIVNDFQKGDIAEGYSVSREKKESFPLTVTSAQKNPTAFYLCASSRRLAGTYNEQFFGPGTRLTVL.

The CDR3 protein is CASSQDRGDRTYGYTF. In DNA, the CDR3 is TGCGCCAGCAGCCAAGATAGGGGGGACAGGACCTATGGCTACACCTTC. The rearrangement joins TRBV4-3 to TRBJ1-2; TRBD1 aligns across 8 bases. This CDR3 has 16 residues. Germline values: CDR1 LGHNA, CDR2 YSLEER. With V trimmed by 0 bases and J by 4 bases, 7 bases remained unmatched.

V is TRBV27 and J is TRBJ2-7; TRBD2 matches at 13 bases. The CDR3 loop spans 17 amino acids. V lost 5 bases and J lost 4; bases outside the gene matches: 11. Germline V CDR1 and CDR2: MNHEY, SMNVEV (reference sequence). The CDR3 sequence is CASSLTTGLAGTYEQYF. DNA for the CDR3: TGTGCCAGCAGTCTAACAACGGGACTAGCGGGAACTTACGAGCAGTACTTC.

The J gene is TRBJ1-5, the V gene TRBV19, with 11 bases that match TRBD1. V shed 6 bases, J shed 5 bases, and the junction held 9 bases outside the gene matches. Germline CDR1 reads LNHDA; CDR2 reads SQIVND (reference sequence). This CDR3 comprises 16 residues. CDR3 DNA sequence: TGTGCCAGTAGCCCGTGGACAGGGGGCTTGTATCAGCCCCAGCATTTT. Protein: CASSPWTGGLYQPQHF.

This rearrangement joins TRBV7-9 to TRBJ1-1; TRBD1 might be the D (5 bases). Germline lookup yields CDR1 SEHNR and CDR2 FQNEAQ (reference sequence). The V end was cut by 4 bases, the J end by 0 bases, with 12 bases between. The CDR3 loop spans 15 amino acids. The CDR3 spells CASSSSRVLNTEAFF. The CDR3, as DNA: TGTGCCAGCAGCTCCTCCAGGGTATTGAACACTGAAGCTTTCTTT.

The chain couples TRBV5-1 to TRBJ1-2; TRBD1 is a possible D gene (5 bases). Germline lookup yields CDR1 SGHRS and CDR2 YFSETQ. Trimming removed 3 bases at V and 5 bases at J, with 14 bases between. The CDR3 runs 14 residues. The CDR3 region has the DNA TGCGCCAGCAGCTCCGAGGGCAGGGTTTATGGCTACACCTTC. Its translation is CASSSEGRVYGYTF.

V gene TRBV10-3 combines with J gene TRBJ2-2; no clear D gene. This CDR3 spans 11 amino acids. The V end was cut by 7 bases, the J end by 5 bases, with 5 bases between. Germline assignment: CDR1 ENHRY and CDR2 SYGVKD. The CDR3 DNA sequence: TGTGCCATCAAGAGAACCGGGGAGCTGTTTTTT. This translates into CAIKRTGELFF.

The chain recombines TRBV6-1 with TRBJ2-7; D gene ambiguous. The CDR3 contains 13 residues. V lost 2 bases and J lost 3, with 8 bases in between. CDR1 MNHNS and CDR2 SASEGT come from the germline V gene. The CDR3 here is CASSETVNYEQYF. As DNA, the CDR3 is TGTGCCAGCAGTGAAACAGTGAACTACGAGCAGTACTTC.

By sample share, this clone is medium-sized. The chain carries TRBV9 and TRBJ1-1; 8 bases agree with TRBD1. The V and J ends lost 6 bases and 4 bases, in that order; junction bases with no gene match: 8. The CDR3 length is 14 residues. Per germline, CDR1 SGDLS and CDR2 YYNGEE. The CDR3 reads CASTPSGGRTEAFF. In nucleotides, the CDR3 is TGTGCCAGCACCCCCTCAGGGGGCCGCACTGAAGCTTTCTTT. The complete variable domain, with remaining parts taken from reference TRBV9 and TRBJ1-1, reads DSGVTQTPKHLITATGQRVTLRCSPRSGDLSVYWYQQSLDQGLQFLIQYYNGEERAKGNILERFSAQQFPDLHSELNLSSLELGDSALYFCASTPSGGRTEAFFGQGTRLTVV.

This chain links TRBV4-1 with TRBJ2-3; D is perhaps TRBD2 (6 bases). The CDR3 is made up of 16 amino acids. Germline V gene data show CDR1 as MGHRA and CDR2 as YSYEKL. The ends were cut back, 8 bases at V and 0 bases at J, with 18 bases in the middle. The CDR3 sequence: CASGPRGAGSTDTQYF. In DNA form, the CDR3 reads TGCGCCAGCGGGCCAAGGGGAGCGGGCAGCACAGATACGCAGTATTTT.

This clone was seen a few times. CDR3 loop: CASSLQGQGNNSPLHF. CDR3 bases: TGTGCCAGCAGCTTACAGGGACAGGGAAATAATTCACCCCTCCACTTT. The chain recombines TRBV7-2 with TRBJ1-6, with TRBD1 matching 9 bases. The CDR3 covers 16 residues. V shed 2 bases and J 5 bases; nucleotides not matched to a gene: 4. CDR1 SGHTA and CDR2 FQGNSA come from the germline V gene.

The CDR3 reads CASSGRTGLNTEAFF. CDR3 bases: TGTGCCAGCAGCGGACGGACAGGGCTGAACACTGAAGCTTTCTTT. This chain uses TRBV9 with TRBJ1-1; TRBD1 agrees at 8 bases. The CDR3 runs 15 residues. Germline assignment: CDR1 SGDLS and CDR2 YYNGEE. The ends lost 3 bases at V and 0 bases at J; junction bases unmatched: 4.

The rearrangement uses TRBV30 and TRBJ1-3; no reliable D call. Trimming left V 6 bases short and J 1 base short, with 7 bases between. CDR3 size: 12 residues. The germline V gene encodes CDR1 GTSNPN and CDR2 SVGIG (reference sequence). The CDR3 coding sequence is TGTGCCTGTGGCAGGTCTGGAAACACCATATATTTT. Its translation: CACGRSGNTIYF.

The chain has TRBV9 and TRBJ2-1; no clear D. The germline gives CDR1 SGDLS, CDR2 YYNGEE. This CDR3 has 16 amino acids. The ends were cut back, 0 bases at V and 2 bases at J, with 12 bases in the middle. The CDR3 DNA reads TGTGCCAGCAGCGTAGCCGCGGTGAACACCTACAATGAGCAGTTCTTC. It yields the protein CASSVAAVNTYNEQFF.